One sample yielded the 14 T cell receptor beta chains listed below, sequenced in a study of T cell responses to AZD1222 COVID-19 vaccine. Repertoires were generated with immunoSEQ multiplex PCR, while TCRdb's copy carries only in-frame clones and drops some. The data show about 160,000 clones, under 95% seen once. This sample comprised peripheral blood, obtained 28 days after the second AZD1222 dose. The receptors were gathered from an adult who received the AZD1222 COVID-19 vaccine.

V is TRBV19 and J is TRBJ1-1; no clear D gene. The CDR3 is 14 amino acids. Deletions cut 1 base from V and 0 bases from J, with 6 bases between. The V gene's germline CDR1 is LNHDA and CDR2 SQIVND (reference sequence). In nucleotides, the CDR3 is TGTGCCAGTAGTATAGGGACGTTGAACACTGAAGCTTTCTTT. Protein: CASSIGTLNTEAFF.

V gene TRBV7-2 combines with J gene TRBJ2-7; the D gene is possibly TRBD2 (5 bases). Germline CDR1 SGHTA, CDR2 FQGNSA. The CDR3 is made up of 15 amino acids. V lost 1 base to trimming and J lost 4 bases, with 14 bases between them. DNA of the CDR3: TGTGCCAGCAGCTTAGACGCGGGCCTAGGGTACGAGCAGTACTTC. Translated, it gives CASSLDAGLGYEQYF.

This chain links TRBV27 with TRBJ1-2; 7 bases are shared with TRBD1. CDR1 and CDR2 from the germline V gene are MNHEY and SMNVEV (reference sequence). The CDR3 runs to 12 residues. Trimming removed 8 bases from V and 8 bases from J; junction bases left unmatched: 8. The CDR3 bases are TGTGCCAGCGGGCTTCCAGGGGGAGGCTACACCTTC. Residues: CASGLPGGGYTF.

This clone was seen just once. The chain combines TRBV28 with TRBJ2-6; unclear D gene. The CDR3 runs 13 residues. CDR1 is MDHEN, CDR2 SYDVKM, per germline. V shed 7 bases and J shed 2 bases, with 6 bases lying between them. CDR3 nucleotides: TGTGCCAGCAAATCTCCTGGGGCCAACGTCCTGACTTTC. Its translation is CASKSPGANVLTF. Full variable domain (missing parts from reference TRBV28 and TRBJ2-6): DVKVTQSSRYLVKRTGEKVFLECVQDMDHENMFWYRQDPGLGLRLIYFSYDVKMKEKGDIPEGYSVSREKKERFSLILESASTNQTSMYLCASKSPGANVLTFGAGSRLTVL.

The CDR3 region is CASMEGRVSNQPQHF. In DNA, the CDR3 is TGTGCCAGCATGGAGGGCAGGGTGAGCAATCAGCCCCAGCATTTT. The chain combines TRBV5-8 with TRBJ1-5; possible D gene TRBD1, 5 bases. Looked up from germline, CDR1 is SGHTS and CDR2 is YDEGEE. Between the trimmed V and J ends, which lost 6 bases and 1 base, there was a span of 14 bases. The CDR3 is 15 residues long.

The chain has TRBV11-2 and TRBJ2-1; perhaps D is TRBD1 or TRBD2 (5 bases each). V lost 6 bases, J lost 8 bases, and 14 bases lay in between. Germline CDR1 reads SGHAT; CDR2 reads FQNNGV. The CDR3 is 13 residues long. CDR3 residues: CASSSVRDDEQFF. For the CDR3, the DNA is TGTGCCAGCAGTTCAGTCCGGGACGATGAGCAGTTCTTC.

The chain links TRBV5-6 to TRBJ1-2, with D possibly TRBD1 on 6 matching bases. Trimming removed 4 bases from V and 8 bases from J, with 27 bases in between. Per the germline V gene, CDR1 is SGHDT and CDR2 is YYEEEE. There are 17 residues in the CDR3. The DNA of the CDR3 is TGTGCCAGCAGCCCAGGGGCAGGCATCACCCAATATAGCGGCTACACCTTC. Protein sequence: CASSPGAGITQYSGYTF.

The genes are TRBV28 and TRBJ1-6; a possible D gene is TRBD1 (5 bases). Trimming took 3 bases from V and 7 from J, leaving 16 bases between them. This CDR3 is built from 16 residues. CDR1 and CDR2 from the germline V gene are MDHEN and SYDVKM. CDR3 DNA: TGTGCCAGCAGTTTGGCCCCAGCAGGGTTGAATTCACCCCTCCACTTT. It specifies CASSLAPAGLNSPLHF.

The chain carries TRBV6-5 and TRBJ1-5; the D is unclear. CDR1 and CDR2 (germline): MNHEY, SVGAGI. This CDR3 is 13 amino acids long. The V and J ends lost 2 bases and 2 bases respectively, with 4 bases between them. In nucleotides, the CDR3 is TGTGCCAGCAGTTACGCTCGCAATCAGCCCCAGCATTTT. Its translation is CASSYARNQPQHF.

The CDR3 region has the DNA TGTGCCAGTAGACAGGGATTTGAAGCTTTCTTT. The encoded protein is CASRQGFEAFF. This rearrangement joins TRBV19 to TRBJ1-1; TRBD1 is a possible D gene (6 bases). Germline V gene data show CDR1 as LNHDA and CDR2 as SQIVND (reference sequence). V lost 6 bases, J lost 7 bases, and 9 bases lay in between. This CDR3 comprises 11 residues.

The gene calls are TRBV7-2 and TRBJ1-1; D unclear. The CDR3 extends over 12 amino acids. Trimming cost V 5 bases and J 11 bases, with 15 bases left between them. The germline gives CDR1 SGHTA, CDR2 FQGNSA. CDR3 nucleotide sequence: TGTGCCAGCAGCGCTCCTCAACGCGTGGCTTTCTTT. Residues: CASSAPQRVAFF.

V usage is TRBV9 and J usage is TRBJ2-3, with D possibly matching TRBD2 (6 bases). The V end was cut by 4 bases, the J end by 2 bases, with 20 bases between. Germline CDR1 SGDLS, CDR2 YYNGEE. This CDR3 has 17 amino acids. As DNA, the CDR3 is TGTGCCAGCAGCCCCTCGGATAGCGGTCTTTTCACAGATACGCAGTATTTT. Its translation: CASSPSDSGLFTDTQYF.

The chain has TRBV5-4 and TRBJ1-5; TRBD1 matches at 9 bases. Germline V gene data show CDR1 as SGHNT and CDR2 as YYREEE (reference sequence). Trimming cost V 5 bases and J 5 bases; bases outside gene matches: 5. There are 14 residues in the CDR3. The CDR3 loop is CASRTDRGDQPQHF. For the CDR3, the DNA is TGTGCCAGCAGAACGGACAGGGGCGATCAGCCCCAGCATTTT.

In DNA form, the CDR3 reads TGTGCCAGCAGCCAAGATGGTGCACGGGCCGTCTACGAGCAGTACTTC. The encoded protein is CASSQDGARAVYEQYF. The V and J genes are TRBV3-1 (or the pseudogene TRBV3-2) and TRBJ2-7; no definite D call. Trimming pared 0 bases from V and 3 bases from J, leaving 15 bases between. This CDR3 region has 16 residues. From germline, CDR1 is LGHDT and CDR2 YNNKEL (reference sequence).